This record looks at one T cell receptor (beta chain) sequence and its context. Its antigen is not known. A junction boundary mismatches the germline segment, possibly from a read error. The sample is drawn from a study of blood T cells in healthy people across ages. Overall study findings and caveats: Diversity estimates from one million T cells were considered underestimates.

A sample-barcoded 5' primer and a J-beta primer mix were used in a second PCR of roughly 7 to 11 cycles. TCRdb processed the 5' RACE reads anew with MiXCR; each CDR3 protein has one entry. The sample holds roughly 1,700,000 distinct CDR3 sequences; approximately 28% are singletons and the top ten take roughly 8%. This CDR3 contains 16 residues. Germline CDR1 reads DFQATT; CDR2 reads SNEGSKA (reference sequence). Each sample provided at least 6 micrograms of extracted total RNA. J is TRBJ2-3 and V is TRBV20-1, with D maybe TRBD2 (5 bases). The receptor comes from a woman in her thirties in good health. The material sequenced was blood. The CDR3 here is CSTRAELGRSTDTQYF. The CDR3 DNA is TGCAGTACTAGGGCCGAATTGGGGAGAAGCACAGATACGCAGTATTTT.